The next 25 T cell receptor beta chains were all read from a single sample in a study of blood T cell repertoires in COVID-19. TCRdb keeps only in-frame clones here, not all; method: immunoSEQ multiplex PCR. The sample lists approximately 210,000 clones; roughly four fifths were seen once. The sequenced sample consisted of PBMCs or T cells enriched from blood (not recorded which). Receptor source: a man between 35 and 55 years old who had recovered from COVID-19.

The chain uses TRBV7-8 and TRBJ1-1; 9 bases agree with TRBD1. Germline CDR1 SGHVS, CDR2 FQNEAQ. The V and J ends lost 5 bases and 5 bases, in that order; junction bases with no gene match: 6. This CDR3 comprises 14 residues. CDR3 nucleotide sequence: TGTGCCAGCAGCCGAGACAGGGGGGGGACTGAAGCTTTCTTT. It specifies CASSRDRGGTEAFF.

This chain joins TRBV28 and TRBJ2-7; no firm D call. The V end was cut by 10 bases, the J end by 2 bases, with 12 bases between. The CDR3 contains 12 residues. Germline lookup yields CDR1 MDHEN and CDR2 SYDVKM. Written as DNA, the CDR3 is TGTGCCACTGCGACTGATACCTACGAGCAGTACTTC. Its protein product is CATATDTYEQYF.

CDR3 bases: TGTGCCAGCAGCCACGGCGGGTTTCTAGCGGGAGACCAAGAGACCCAGTACTTC. Protein product: CASSHGGFLAGDQETQYF. The chain links TRBV6-8 to TRBJ2-5, with 10 nucleotides matching TRBD2. The CDR3 is 18 amino acids. Germline V gives CDR1 MNHGY, CDR2 SAAAGT. V gave up 6 bases and J gave up 0 bases; unmatched junction bases: 13.

The chain employs TRBV3-1 (or the pseudogene TRBV3-2) and TRBJ1-2, with unresolved D. The V end lost 4 bases, the J end lost 6 bases, and 6 bases lay between the germline ends. Germline V gene sequence: CDR1 LGHDT, CDR2 YNNKEL (reference sequence). The CDR3 loop spans 11 amino acids. Here the CDR3 reads CASSLLDGYTF. The CDR3 DNA sequence: TGTGCCAGCAGCCTCCTCGATGGCTACACCTTC.

J is TRBJ2-3 and V is TRBV5-4; TRBD2 might be the D (5 bases). V was cut by 3 bases and J by 0 bases, with 14 bases left in between. CDR1 is SGHNT, CDR2 YYREEE, per germline (reference sequence). The CDR3 runs 16 residues. CDR3: CASSSASSSSTDTQYF. The DNA of the CDR3 is TGTGCCAGCAGCTCCGCTTCTAGCAGCAGCACAGATACGCAGTATTTT.

V and J are TRBV15 and TRBJ1-1; D uncertain. V lost 5 bases to trimming and J lost 0 bases, with 16 bases between them. This CDR3 spans 16 amino acids. The V gene's germline CDR1 is LNHNV and CDR2 YYDKDF (reference sequence). CDR3 residues: CATSSRGPQMNTEAFF. DNA of the CDR3: TGTGCCACCAGCTCCCGCGGCCCTCAGATGAACACTGAAGCTTTCTTT.

The CDR3 sequence: CASSLVTLSGGLNEQFF. The CDR3 region has the DNA TGTGCCAGCAGCTTAGTGACCCTTAGCGGGGGCCTCAATGAGCAGTTCTTC. The genes are TRBV7-2 and TRBJ2-1; 9 bases line up with TRBD2. The junction had 10 bases not matched to a gene; V was cut back by 1 base and J by 6 bases. The germline V gene encodes CDR1 SGHTA and CDR2 FQGNSA. CDR3 length: 17 amino acids.

The CDR3 spells CASSSRPSVVYEQYV. CDR3 bases: TGTGCCAGCAGCTCGAGGCCTAGCGTAGTCTACGAGCAGTACGTC. This chain joins TRBV7-2 and TRBJ2-7; D might be TRBD2 (6 bases). This CDR3 is built from 15 residues. CDR1 is SGHTA, CDR2 FQGNSA, per germline. V lost 4 bases and J lost 3, with 16 bases in between.

This chain joins TRBV7-2 and TRBJ2-3, with 11 nucleotides matching TRBD2. CDR3 length: 18 residues. CDR1 is SGHTA and CDR2 is FQGNSA in the germline V gene. Germline trimming cut 2 bases from V and 2 bases from J; bases unmatched to any gene: 9. CDR3 bases: TGTGCCAGCAGCTTACCGAAAACTAGCGGGGGCTACACAGATACGCAGTATTTT. Amino acids: CASSLPKTSGGYTDTQYF.

This CDR3 is CSARTAYEQYF. CDR3 DNA: TGCAGTGCTAGAACAGCCTACGAGCAGTACTTC. The chain is built from TRBV20-1 and TRBJ2-7; D not certain. Trimming removed 2 bases from V and 2 bases from J, with 4 bases in between. This CDR3 has 11 residues. Germline loops: CDR1 DFQATT, CDR2 SNEGSKA (reference sequence).

The sample holds a few counts of this clone. The chain is built from TRBV2 and TRBJ2-3; a weak D match, TRBD1 (5 bases). Germline CDR1 reads SNHLY; CDR2 reads FYNNEI. V shed 2 bases and J shed 1 base, with 10 bases lying between them. The CDR3 contains 15 residues. CDR3 in amino acids: CASSEWGSGTDTQYF. The CDR3 DNA reads as TGTGCCAGCAGTGAATGGGGCTCGGGCACAGATACGCAGTATTTT. Full variable domain (remainder filled in from reference TRBV2 and TRBJ2-3): EPEVTQTPSHQVTQMGQEVILRCVPISNHLYFYWYRQILGQKVEFLVSFYNNEISEKSEIFDDQFSVERPDGSNFTLKIRSTKLEDSAMYFCASSEWGSGTDTQYFGPGTRLTVL.

The chain recombines TRBV6-2 or TRBV6-3 with TRBJ2-7, with a possible D match to TRBD2 (6 bases). V lost 0 bases to trimming and J lost 4 bases, with 10 bases between them. The CDR3 contains 14 residues. Per germline, CDR1 MNHEY and CDR2 SVGEGT. The CDR3 protein is CASSYSNSGYEQYV. CDR3 coding DNA: TGTGCCAGCAGTTACTCGAACAGCGGGTACGAGCAGTACGTC.

CDR3 nucleotides: TGTGCCAGCAGCACGGGACAGGGTGCGCAGTATTTT. It translates to CASSTGQGAQYF. V is TRBV7-8 and J is TRBJ2-3; 9 bases fit TRBD1. With V trimmed by 5 bases and J by 10 bases, 4 bases remained unmatched. Germline V gene lookup returns CDR1 SGHVS and CDR2 FQNEAQ. This CDR3 comprises 12 residues.

The V gene is TRBV6-5, the J gene TRBJ1-1, with a tentative D call TRBD1 (5 bases). There are 14 residues in the CDR3. The germline V gene encodes CDR1 MNHEY and CDR2 SVGAGI. The V end lost 5 bases, the J end lost 5 bases, and 15 bases lay between the germline ends. The DNA of the CDR3 is TGTGCCAGCAGTCTTAGGGGTGGCAAAACTGAAGCTTTCTTT. This gives the protein CASSLRGGKTEAFF.

The chain has TRBV9 and TRBJ2-1, with 9 bases fitting TRBD1. V shed 0 bases and J 8 bases; nucleotides not matched to a gene: 9. The CDR3 is 16 amino acids. Germline V gene data show CDR1 as SGDLS and CDR2 as YYNGEE. The CDR3 is CASSVVPTGGPHEQFF. In DNA, the CDR3 is TGTGCCAGCAGCGTAGTCCCGACAGGGGGTCCTCATGAGCAGTTCTTC.

The rearrangement uses TRBV1 and TRBJ2-7; TRBD1 reflects the table's D call only, with no check against the DNA. TRBV1 is annotated as a pseudogene. The CDR3 extends over 13 amino acids. CDR3 sequence: CTSSQDPGQREYV. The CDR3 DNA is TGCACCAGCAGCCAAGATCCCGGACAGAGGGAGTACGTC.

A few counts support this clone. The V call is TRBV5-6, the J call TRBJ1-3; 7 nucleotides agree with TRBD1. The CDR3 totals 15 residues. Germline V gene lookup returns CDR1 SGHDT and CDR2 YYEEEE. After removal of 4 bases from V and 0 bases from J, the junction contained 4 bases not matched to a gene. The CDR3 region is CASSARDSSGNTIYF. CDR3 sequence (DNA): TGTGCCAGCAGCGCGAGGGACAGCTCTGGAAACACCATATATTTT.

The V call is TRBV7-8, the J call TRBJ2-1; a weak D match, TRBD1 (5 bases). Germline V lookup: CDR1 SGHVS, CDR2 FQNEAQ. V lost 5 bases and J 11 bases, leaving 22 bases between the germline ends. CDR3 size: 15 residues. This chain's CDR3 is CASSTGDARAFKQFF. The CDR3 nucleotides read TGTGCCAGCAGCACCGGTGACGCCAGGGCTTTCAAGCAGTTCTTC.

The chain recombines TRBV10-3 with TRBJ1-6; a weak D match, TRBD1 (5 bases). This CDR3 region has 14 residues. Looked up from germline, CDR1 is ENHRY and CDR2 is SYGVKD. The ends were cut back, 6 bases at V and 5 bases at J, with 11 bases in the middle. CDR3 protein: CAISGQGNNSPLHF. The CDR3 bases are TGTGCCATCAGCGGTCAGGGCAATAATTCACCCCTCCACTTT.

This chain uses TRBV18 with TRBJ2-5; TRBD2 aligns across 8 bases. There are 14 residues in the CDR3. In germline, CDR1 is KGHSH, CDR2 LQKENI. Trimming at V came to 3 bases and at J to 4 bases, leaving 4 bases not matched to a gene. DNA for the CDR3: TGTGCCAGCTCACCCACGGGGGGGCGAGAGACCCAGTACTTC. This sequence encodes CASSPTGGRETQYF.

This rearrangement joins TRBV11-2 to TRBJ2-1; possibly TRBD1 for D (8 bases). This CDR3 is 12 amino acids long. V was pared by 5 bases and J by 9 bases, with 11 bases between. Germline V lookup: CDR1 SGHAT, CDR2 FQNNGV. CDR3 in DNA: TGTGCCAGCAGCCACAGGGGGGGTGAGCAGTTCTTC. Translating gives CASSHRGGEQFF.

This clone was seen a handful of times. This rearrangement joins TRBV27 to TRBJ1-6; D is perhaps TRBD1 (6 bases). In germline, CDR1 is MNHEY, CDR2 SMNVEV (reference sequence). The CDR3 runs to 18 residues. Trimming removed 0 bases from V and 10 bases from J, with 22 bases in between. The CDR3 reads CASSLSPHKQGAESPLHF. CDR3 in DNA: TGTGCCAGCAGTTTATCACCCCACAAACAGGGAGCGGAGTCACCCCTCCACTTT.

The chain is built from TRBV2 and TRBJ2-1; 7 bases fit TRBD1. The ends lost 6 bases at V and 7 bases at J; junction bases unmatched: 6. From germline, CDR1 is SNHLY and CDR2 FYNNEI. This CDR3 is built from 13 residues. This CDR3 reads CASRDYRGNEQFF. CDR3 nucleotide sequence: TGTGCCAGCAGGGATTACAGGGGTAATGAGCAGTTCTTC.

The chain recombines TRBV7-3 with TRBJ2-5; maybe TRBD2 (6 bases). V was trimmed by 4 bases and J by 7 bases, leaving 13 bases between them. This CDR3 is 13 amino acids long. Germline lookup yields CDR1 SGHTA and CDR2 FQGTGA. Written as DNA, the CDR3 is TGTGCCAGCAGCTCGGAGGGCCACGGGACCCAGTACTTC. This sequence encodes CASSSEGHGTQYF. Full variable domain (missing parts from reference TRBV7-3 and TRBJ2-5): GAGVSQTPSNKVTEKGKYVELRCDPISGHTALYWYRQSLGQGPEFLIYFQGTGAADDSGLPNDRFFAVRPEGSVSTLKIQRTERGDSAVYLCASSSEGHGTQYFGPGTRLLVL.

The gene calls are TRBV7-3 and TRBJ2-2; 10 bases map to TRBD2. Germline V CDR1 and CDR2: SGHTA, FQGTGA. Germline trimming cut 5 bases from V and 4 bases from J; bases unmatched to any gene: 4. This CDR3 comprises 15 residues. DNA for the CDR3: TGTGCCAGCAGCCGACTAGCGGGTACCACCGGGGAGCTGTTTTTT. This gives the protein CASSRLAGTTGELFF.